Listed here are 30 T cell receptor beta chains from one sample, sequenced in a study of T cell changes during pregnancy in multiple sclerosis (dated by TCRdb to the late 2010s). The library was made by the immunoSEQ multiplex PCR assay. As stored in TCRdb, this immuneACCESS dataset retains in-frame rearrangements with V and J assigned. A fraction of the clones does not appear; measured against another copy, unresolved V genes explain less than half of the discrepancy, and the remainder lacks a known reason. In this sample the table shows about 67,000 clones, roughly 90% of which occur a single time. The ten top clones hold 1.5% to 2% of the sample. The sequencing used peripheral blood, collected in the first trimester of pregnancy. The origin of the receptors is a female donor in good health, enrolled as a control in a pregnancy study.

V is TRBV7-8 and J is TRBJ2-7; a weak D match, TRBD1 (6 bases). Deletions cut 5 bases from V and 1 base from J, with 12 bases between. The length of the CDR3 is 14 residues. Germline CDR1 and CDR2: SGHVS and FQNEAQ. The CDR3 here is CASSLRDNSYEQYF. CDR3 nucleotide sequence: TGTGCCAGCAGCCTCCGGGACAATTCCTACGAGCAGTACTTC. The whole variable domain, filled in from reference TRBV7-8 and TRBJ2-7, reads GAGVSQSPRYKVAKRGQDVALRCDPISGHVSLFWYQQALGQGPEFLTYFQNEAQLDKSGLPSDRFFAERPEGSVSTLKIQRTQQEDSAVYLCASSLRDNSYEQYFGPGTRLTVT.

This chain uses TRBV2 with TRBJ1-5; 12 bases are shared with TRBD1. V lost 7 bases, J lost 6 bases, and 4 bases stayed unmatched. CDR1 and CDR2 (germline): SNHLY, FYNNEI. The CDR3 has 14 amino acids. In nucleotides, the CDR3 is TGTGCCAGCACCGGGACAGGGGGCAGTCAGCCCCAGCATTTT. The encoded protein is CASTGTGGSQPQHF.

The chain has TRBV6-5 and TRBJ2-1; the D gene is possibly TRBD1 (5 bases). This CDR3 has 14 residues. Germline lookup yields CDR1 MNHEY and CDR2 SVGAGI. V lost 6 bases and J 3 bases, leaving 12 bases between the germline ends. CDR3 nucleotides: TGTGCCAGCAGGGGCGGACAAATCTACAATGAGCAGTTCTTC. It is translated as CASRGGQIYNEQFF.

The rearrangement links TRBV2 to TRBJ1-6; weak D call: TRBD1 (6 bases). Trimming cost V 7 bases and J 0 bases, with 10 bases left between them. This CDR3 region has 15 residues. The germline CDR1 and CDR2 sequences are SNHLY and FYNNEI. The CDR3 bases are TGTGCCAGCATCGGACAGAGCTCCTATAATTCACCCCTCCACTTT. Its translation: CASIGQSSYNSPLHF.

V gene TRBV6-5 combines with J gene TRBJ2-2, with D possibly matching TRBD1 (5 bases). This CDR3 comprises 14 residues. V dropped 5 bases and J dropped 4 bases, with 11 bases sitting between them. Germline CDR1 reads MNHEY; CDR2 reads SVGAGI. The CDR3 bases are TGTGCCAGCAGTGGCTGGACACTCACCGGGGAGCTGTTTTTT. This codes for CASSGWTLTGELFF.

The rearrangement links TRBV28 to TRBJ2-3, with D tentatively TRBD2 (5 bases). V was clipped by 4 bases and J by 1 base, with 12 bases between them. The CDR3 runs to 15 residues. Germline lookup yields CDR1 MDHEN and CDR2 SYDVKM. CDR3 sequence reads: CASSSWSGRTDTQYF. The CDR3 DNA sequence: TGTGCCAGCAGTTCTTGGAGCGGTCGCACAGATACGCAGTATTTT.

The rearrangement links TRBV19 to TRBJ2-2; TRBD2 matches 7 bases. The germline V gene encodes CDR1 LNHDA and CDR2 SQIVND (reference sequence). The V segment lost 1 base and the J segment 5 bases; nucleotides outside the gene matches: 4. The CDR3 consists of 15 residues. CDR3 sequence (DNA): TGTGCCAGTAGTATAGTCGCGGGAGAAACCGGGGAGCTGTTTTTT. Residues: CASSIVAGETGELFF.

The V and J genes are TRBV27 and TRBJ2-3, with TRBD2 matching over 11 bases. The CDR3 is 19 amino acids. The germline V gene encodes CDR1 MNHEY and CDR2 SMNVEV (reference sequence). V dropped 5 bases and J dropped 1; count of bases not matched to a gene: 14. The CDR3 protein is CASSRHRLAGGGGTDTQYF. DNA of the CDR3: TGTGCCAGCAGTCGCCATCGTCTAGCGGGAGGCGGAGGCACAGATACGCAGTATTTT.

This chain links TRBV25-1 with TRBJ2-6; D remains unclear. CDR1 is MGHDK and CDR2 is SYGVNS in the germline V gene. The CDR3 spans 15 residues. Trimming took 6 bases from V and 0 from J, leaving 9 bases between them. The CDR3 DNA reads TGTGCCAGCAGCGAACCCCTCTCTGGGGCCAACGTCCTGACTTTC. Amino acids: CASSEPLSGANVLTF.

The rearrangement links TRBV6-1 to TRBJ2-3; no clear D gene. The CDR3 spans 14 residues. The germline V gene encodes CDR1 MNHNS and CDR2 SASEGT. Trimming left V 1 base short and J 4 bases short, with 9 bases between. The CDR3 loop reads CASSEVAAPDTQYF. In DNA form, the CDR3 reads TGTGCCAGCAGTGAAGTGGCGGCCCCAGATACGCAGTATTTT.

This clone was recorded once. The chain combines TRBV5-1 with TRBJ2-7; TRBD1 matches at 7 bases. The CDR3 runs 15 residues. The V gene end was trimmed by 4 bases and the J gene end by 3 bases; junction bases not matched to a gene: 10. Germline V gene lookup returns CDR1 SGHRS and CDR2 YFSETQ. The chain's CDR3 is CASSPTGQINYEQYF. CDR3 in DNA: TGCGCCAGCAGCCCAACGGGACAGATAAACTACGAGCAGTACTTC.

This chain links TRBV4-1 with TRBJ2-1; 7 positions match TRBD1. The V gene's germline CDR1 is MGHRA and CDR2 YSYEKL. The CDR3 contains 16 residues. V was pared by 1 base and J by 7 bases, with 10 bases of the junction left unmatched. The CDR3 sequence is CASSQVGRGLVNEQFF. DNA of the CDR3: TGCGCCAGCAGCCAAGTAGGAAGGGGGCTTGTTAATGAGCAGTTCTTC.

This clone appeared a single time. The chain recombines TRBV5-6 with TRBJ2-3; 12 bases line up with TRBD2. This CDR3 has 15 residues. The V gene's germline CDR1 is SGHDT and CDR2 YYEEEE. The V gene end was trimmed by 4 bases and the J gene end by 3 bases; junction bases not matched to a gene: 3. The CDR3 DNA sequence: TGTGCCAGCAGCAGCGGACTAGCGGGGACAGATACGCAGTATTTT. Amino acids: CASSSGLAGTDTQYF.

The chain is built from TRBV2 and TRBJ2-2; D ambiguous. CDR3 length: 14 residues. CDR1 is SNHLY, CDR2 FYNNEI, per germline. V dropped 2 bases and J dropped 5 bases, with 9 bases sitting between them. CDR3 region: CASSEFQATGELFF. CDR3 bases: TGTGCCAGCAGTGAATTTCAAGCAACCGGGGAGCTGTTTTTT.

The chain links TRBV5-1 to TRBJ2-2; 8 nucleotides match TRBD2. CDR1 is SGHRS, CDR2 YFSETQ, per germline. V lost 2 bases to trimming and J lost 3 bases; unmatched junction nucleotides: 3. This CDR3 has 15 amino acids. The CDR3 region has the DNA TGCGCCAGCAGCTTCAAGCGGGAGTACACCGGGGAGCTGTTTTTT. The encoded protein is CASSFKREYTGELFF.

CDR3 bases: TGCAGCGGGGGCTGGGACACCTTC. Its translation: CSGGWDTF. This sequence joins TRBV29-1 and TRBJ1-2, with D maybe TRBD1 (5 bases). This CDR3 is built from 8 residues. Per germline, CDR1 SQVTM and CDR2 ANQGSEA. The V end was cut by 7 bases, the J end by 12 bases, with 9 bases between.

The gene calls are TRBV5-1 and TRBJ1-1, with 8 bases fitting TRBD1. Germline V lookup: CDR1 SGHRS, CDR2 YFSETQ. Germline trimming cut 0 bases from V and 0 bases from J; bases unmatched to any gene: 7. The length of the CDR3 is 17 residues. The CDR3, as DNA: TGCGCCAGCAGCTTGGGGCCACAGGGGGGGATGAACACTGAAGCTTTCTTT. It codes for CASSLGPQGGMNTEAFF.

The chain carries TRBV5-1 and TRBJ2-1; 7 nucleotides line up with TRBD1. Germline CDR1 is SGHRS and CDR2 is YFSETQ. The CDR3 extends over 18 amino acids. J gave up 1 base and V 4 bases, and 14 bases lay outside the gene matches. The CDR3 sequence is CASSRNPQGDSSYNEQFF. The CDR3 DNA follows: TGCGCCAGCAGCAGGAACCCGCAGGGGGATAGTTCCTACAATGAGCAGTTCTTC.

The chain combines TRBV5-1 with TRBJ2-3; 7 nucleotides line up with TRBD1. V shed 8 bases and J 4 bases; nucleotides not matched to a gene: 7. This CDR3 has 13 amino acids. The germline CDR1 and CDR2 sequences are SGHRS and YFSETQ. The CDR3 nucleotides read TGCGCCAGTACCACAGGGGCTGCAGATACGCAGTATTTT. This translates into CASTTGAADTQYF.

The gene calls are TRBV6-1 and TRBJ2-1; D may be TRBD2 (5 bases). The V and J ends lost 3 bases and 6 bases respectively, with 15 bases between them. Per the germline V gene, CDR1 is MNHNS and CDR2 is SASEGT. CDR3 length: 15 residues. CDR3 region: CASSDQPGITNEQFF. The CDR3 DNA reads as TGTGCCAGCAGTGATCAACCCGGGATTACCAATGAGCAGTTCTTC.

CDR3: CASSLYREHTEAFF. The CDR3 DNA reads as TGTGCCAGTAGTCTCTACAGGGAGCACACTGAAGCTTTCTTT. The chain uses TRBV19 and TRBJ1-1, with D perhaps TRBD1 (6 bases). The V gene's germline CDR1 is LNHDA and CDR2 SQIVND (reference sequence). V lost 5 bases to trimming and J lost 3 bases, with 13 bases between them. CDR3 size: 14 residues.

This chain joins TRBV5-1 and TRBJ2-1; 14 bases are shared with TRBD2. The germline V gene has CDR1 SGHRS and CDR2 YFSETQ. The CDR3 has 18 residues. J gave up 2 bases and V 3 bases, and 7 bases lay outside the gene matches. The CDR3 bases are TGCGCCAGCAGCTGGACTAGCGGGAGGCCCCAACCCTACAATGAGCAGTTCTTC. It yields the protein CASSWTSGRPQPYNEQFF.

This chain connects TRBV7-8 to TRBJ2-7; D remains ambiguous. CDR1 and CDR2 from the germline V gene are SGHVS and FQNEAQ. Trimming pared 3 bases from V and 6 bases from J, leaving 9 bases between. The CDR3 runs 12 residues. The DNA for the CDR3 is TGTGCCAGCAGCTTTACAAAGTCCGAGCAGTACTTC. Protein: CASSFTKSEQYF.

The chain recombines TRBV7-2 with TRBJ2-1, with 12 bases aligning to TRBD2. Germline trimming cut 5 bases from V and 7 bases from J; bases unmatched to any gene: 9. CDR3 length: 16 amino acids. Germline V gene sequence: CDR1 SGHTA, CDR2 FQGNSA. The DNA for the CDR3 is TGTGCCAGCAGCCTGCTTGGTCTAGCGGGAGGGAATGAGCAGTTCTTC. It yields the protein CASSLLGLAGGNEQFF.

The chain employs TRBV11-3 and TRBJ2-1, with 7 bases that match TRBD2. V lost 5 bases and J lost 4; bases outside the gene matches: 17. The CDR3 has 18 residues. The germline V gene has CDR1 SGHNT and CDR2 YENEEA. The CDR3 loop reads CASSPAKEGGPRYNEQFF. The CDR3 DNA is TGTGCCAGCAGCCCCGCCAAGGAGGGAGGGCCTCGGTACAATGAGCAGTTCTTC. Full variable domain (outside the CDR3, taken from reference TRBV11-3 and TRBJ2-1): EAGVVQSPRYKIIEKKQPVAFWCNPISGHNTLYWYLQNLGQGPELLIRYENEEAVDDSQLPKDRFSAERLKGVDSTLKIQPAELGDSAVYLCASSPAKEGGPRYNEQFFGPGTRLTVL.

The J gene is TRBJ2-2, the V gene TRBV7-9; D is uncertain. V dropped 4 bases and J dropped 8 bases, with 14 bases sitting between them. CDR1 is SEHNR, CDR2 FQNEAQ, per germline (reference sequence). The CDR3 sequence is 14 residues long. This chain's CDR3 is CASSSSGGSGELFF. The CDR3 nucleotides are TGTGCCAGCAGCTCAAGTGGTGGCTCGGGGGAGCTGTTTTTT.

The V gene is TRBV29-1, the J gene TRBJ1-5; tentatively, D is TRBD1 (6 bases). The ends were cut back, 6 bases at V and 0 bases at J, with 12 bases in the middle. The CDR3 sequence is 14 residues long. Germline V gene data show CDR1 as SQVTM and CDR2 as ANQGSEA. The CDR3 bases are TGCAGCGTCGCCCAGGGGAATAGCAATCAGCCCCAGCATTTT. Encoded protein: CSVAQGNSNQPQHF. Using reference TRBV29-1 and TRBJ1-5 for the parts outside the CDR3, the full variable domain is SAVISQKPSRDICQRGTSLTIQCQVDSQVTMMFWYRQQPGQSLTLIATANQGSEATYESGFVIDKFPISRPNLTFSTLTVSNMSPEDSSIYLCSVAQGNSNQPQHFGDGTRLSIL.

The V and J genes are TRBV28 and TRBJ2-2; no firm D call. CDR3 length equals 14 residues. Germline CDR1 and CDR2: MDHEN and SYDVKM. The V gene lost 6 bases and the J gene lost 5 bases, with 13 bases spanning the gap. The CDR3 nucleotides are TGTGCCAGCAGCCCTCCAGAGGTAACCGGGGAGCTGTTTTTT. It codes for CASSPPEVTGELFF. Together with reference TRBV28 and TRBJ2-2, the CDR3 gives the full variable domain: DVKVTQSSRYLVKRTGEKVFLECVQDMDHENMFWYRQDPGLGLRLIYFSYDVKMKEKGDIPEGYSVSREKKERFSLILESASTNQTSMYLCASSPPEVTGELFFGEGSRLTVL.

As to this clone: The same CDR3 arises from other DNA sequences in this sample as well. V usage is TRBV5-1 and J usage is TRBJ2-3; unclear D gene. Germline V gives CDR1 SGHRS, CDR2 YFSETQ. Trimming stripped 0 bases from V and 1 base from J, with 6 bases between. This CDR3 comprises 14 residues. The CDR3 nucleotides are TGCGCCAGCAGCTTGGCCCCTGGCACAGATACGCAGTATTTT. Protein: CASSLAPGTDTQYF.

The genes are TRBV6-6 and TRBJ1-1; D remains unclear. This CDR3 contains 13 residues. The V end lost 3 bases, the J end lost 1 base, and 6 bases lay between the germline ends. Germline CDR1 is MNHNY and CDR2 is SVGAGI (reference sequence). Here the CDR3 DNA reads TGTGCCAGCAGTTATGGAGAGAACACTGAAGCTTTCTTT. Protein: CASSYGENTEAFF.